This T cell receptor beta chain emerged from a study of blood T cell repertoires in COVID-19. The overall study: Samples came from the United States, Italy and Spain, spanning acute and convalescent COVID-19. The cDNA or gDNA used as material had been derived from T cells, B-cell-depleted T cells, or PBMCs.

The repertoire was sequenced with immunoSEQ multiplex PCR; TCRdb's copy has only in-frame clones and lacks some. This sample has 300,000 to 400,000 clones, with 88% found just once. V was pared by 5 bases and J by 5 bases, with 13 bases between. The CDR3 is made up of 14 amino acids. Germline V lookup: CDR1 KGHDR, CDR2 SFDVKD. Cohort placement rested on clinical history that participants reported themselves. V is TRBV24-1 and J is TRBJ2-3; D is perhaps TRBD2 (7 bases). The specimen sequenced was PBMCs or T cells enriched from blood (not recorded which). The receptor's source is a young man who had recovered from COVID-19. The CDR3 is CATSVRGAGDTQYF. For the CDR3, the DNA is TGTGCCACCAGTGTACGGGGGGCCGGAGATACGCAGTATTTT.